The rows below give T cell receptor beta chains drawn from one sample of a study of graft-versus-host responses after intestinal transplantation. TCRdb keeps only in-frame clones here, not all; method: immunoSEQ multiplex PCR. The profile covers about 77,000 clones, with 80% to 95% appearing a single time and 0.55% to 0.8% taken by the ten largest. Specimen: PBMCs, collected 98 days after intestinal transplantation. These receptors were taken from a human patient who received an intestinal transplant, so some T cells may come from the graft donor. The CDR3 runs from the conserved cysteine through the conserved F or W. D genes are given only for firm matches. Clone sizes are given selectively: once, few, many, or a class where the clone is expanded.

CDR3aa: CASSSGLADYQETQYF
CDR3nt: TGTGCCAGCAGCTCCGGACTAGCGGATTACCAAGAGACCCAGTACTTC
d_gene: TRBD2
j_gene: TRBJ2-5
abundance: .
v_gene: TRBV7-2

CDR3aa: CASSLRAGVNYGYTF
CDR3nt: TGTGCCAGCAGCCTGAGGGCAGGGGTGAACTATGGCTACACCTTC
d_gene: .
j_gene: TRBJ1-2
abundance: .
v_gene: TRBV5-4

CDR3aa: CASSKAPTEQFF
CDR3nt: TGTGCCAGCAGTAAAGCGCCTACCGAGCAGTTCTTC
d_gene: .
j_gene: TRBJ2-1
abundance: .
v_gene: TRBV6-1

CDR3aa: CASSYSLAGGVDTQYF
CDR3nt: TGTGCCAGCAGTTACTCACTAGCGGGAGGGGTAGATACGCAGTATTTT
d_gene: TRBD2
j_gene: TRBJ2-3
abundance: .
v_gene: TRBV6-5

CDR3aa: CASSVSGQPVDTQYF
CDR3nt: TGTGCCAGCAGCGTATCGGGACAGCCCGTGGATACGCAGTATTTT
d_gene: TRBD1
j_gene: TRBJ2-3
abundance: .
v_gene: TRBV9

CDR3aa: CAWSVQGQYF
CDR3nt: TGTGCCTGGAGTGTACAGGGTCAGTACTTC
d_gene: .
j_gene: TRBJ2-7
abundance: .
v_gene: TRBV30

CDR3aa: CASSLDRDYGYTF
CDR3nt: TGTGCCAGCAGCCTAGACCGCGATTATGGCTACACCTTC
d_gene: .
j_gene: TRBJ1-2
abundance: .
v_gene: TRBV7-9

CDR3aa: CASSFRDRVIYEQYF
CDR3nt: TGTGCCAGCAGTTTTCGGGACAGGGTTATCTACGAGCAGTACTTC
d_gene: TRBD1
j_gene: TRBJ2-7
abundance: .
v_gene: TRBV28

CDR3aa: CASSRLNSNQPQHF
CDR3nt: TGTGCCAGCAGCCGCCTCAATAGCAATCAGCCCCAGCATTTT
d_gene: .
j_gene: TRBJ1-5
abundance: .
v_gene: TRBV7-9

CDR3aa: CASSETKNYGYTF
CDR3nt: TGTGCCAGCAGCGAGACAAAAAACTATGGCTACACCTTC
d_gene: .
j_gene: TRBJ1-2
abundance: .
v_gene: TRBV6-5

CDR3aa: CASGLGTGRNEQFF
CDR3nt: TGTGCTAGTGGCTTGGGAACGGGGAGGAATGAGCAGTTCTTC
d_gene: .
j_gene: TRBJ2-1
abundance: .
v_gene: TRBV12-5

CDR3aa: CASSLSGNTIYF
CDR3nt: TGCGCCAGCAGTCTCTCTGGAAACACCATATATTTT
d_gene: .
j_gene: TRBJ1-3
abundance: once
v_gene: TRBV5-1

CDR3aa: CASSSYRESGANVLTF
CDR3nt: TGTGCCAGCAGTTCTTACAGGGAATCTGGGGCCAACGTCCTGACTTTC
d_gene: .
j_gene: TRBJ2-6
abundance: .
v_gene: TRBV27

CDR3aa: CASSGALSGVVQYF
CDR3nt: TGTGCCAGCAGTGGGGCCCTTAGCGGGGTTGTGCAGTACTTC
d_gene: TRBD2
j_gene: TRBJ2-7
abundance: .
v_gene: TRBV2

CDR3aa: CASSDGQGDYNEQFF
CDR3nt: TGTGCCAGCAGTGACGGACAGGGGGACTACAATGAGCAGTTCTTC
d_gene: TRBD1
j_gene: TRBJ2-1
abundance: .
v_gene: TRBV6-4

CDR3aa: CASSELGQGGQPQHF
CDR3nt: TGTGCCAGCAGTGAATTGGGACAGGGCGGGCAGCCCCAGCATTTT
d_gene: TRBD1
j_gene: TRBJ1-5
abundance: few
v_gene: TRBV6-1

CDR3aa: CASRRTGGTEAFF
CDR3nt: TGTGCCAGTAGAAGGACAGGGGGCACTGAAGCTTTCTTT
d_gene: TRBD1
j_gene: TRBJ1-1
abundance: .
v_gene: TRBV19

CDR3aa: CASSEKGSGTEAFF
CDR3nt: TGTGCCAGCAGTGAGAAGGGGTCGGGCACTGAAGCTTTCTTT
d_gene: .
j_gene: TRBJ1-1
abundance: .
v_gene: TRBV6-1

CDR3aa: CASSPTSGGRSIQYF
CDR3nt: TGCGCCAGCTCACCGACTAGCGGGGGGCGGAGCATTCAGTACTTC
d_gene: TRBD2
j_gene: TRBJ2-4
abundance: .
v_gene: TRBV4-1

CDR3aa: CASSTPGLADSYEQYF
CDR3nt: TGTGCCAGCAGTACTCCGGGACTAGCAGACTCCTACGAGCAGTACTTC
d_gene: TRBD2
j_gene: TRBJ2-7
abundance: .
v_gene: TRBV5-4

CDR3aa: CAWNVGDGTEAFF
CDR3nt: TGTGCCTGGAACGTAGGGGATGGGACTGAAGCTTTCTTT
d_gene: .
j_gene: TRBJ1-1
abundance: .
v_gene: TRBV30

CDR3aa: CASNDRGNQPQHF
CDR3nt: TGTGCCAGCAACGACAGGGGAAATCAGCCCCAGCATTTT
d_gene: TRBD1
j_gene: TRBJ1-5
abundance: .
v_gene: TRBV6-1

CDR3aa: CASSLGAERTDTQYF
CDR3nt: TGTGCCAGCAGCTTGGGGGCGGAACGCACAGATACGCAGTATTTT
d_gene: .
j_gene: TRBJ2-3
abundance: .
v_gene: TRBV5-6

CDR3aa: CASSQGVQAYNEKLFF
CDR3nt: TGTGCCAGCAGCCAAGGGGTCCAGGCTTATAATGAAAAACTGTTTTTT
d_gene: .
j_gene: TRBJ1-4
abundance: .
v_gene: TRBV14

CDR3aa: CASKRGEGAEQFF
CDR3nt: TGTGCCAGCAAAAGAGGGGAGGGGGCTGAGCAGTTCTTC
d_gene: .
j_gene: TRBJ2-1
abundance: .
v_gene: TRBV5-4

CDR3aa: CASSTGGEQYF
CDR3nt: TGTGCCAGTAGTACAGGGGGCGAGCAGTACTTC
d_gene: TRBD1
j_gene: TRBJ2-7
abundance: .
v_gene: TRBV19

CDR3aa: CASSLDRNTEAFF
CDR3nt: TGTGCCAGCAGCCTTGACAGGAACACTGAAGCTTTCTTT
d_gene: .
j_gene: TRBJ1-1
abundance: .
v_gene: TRBV7-7

CDR3aa: CASSLYRGALTDGYTF
CDR3nt: TGTGCCAGCAGTTTATATCGGGGGGCATTGACGGACGGCTACACCTTC
d_gene: .
j_gene: TRBJ1-2
abundance: .
v_gene: TRBV28